This note documents a single T cell receptor (beta chain) sequence. No antigen is known for it. The tumor tissue sample was taken at baseline before any treatment. The record originates from a study of circulating tumor DNA in untreated peripheral T-cell lymphoma. The assay was immunoSEQ multiplex PCR, and TCRdb's table has in-frame clones only and misses some. This sample has about 8,900 clones, with about 82% found just once. Study outcomes and limitations: Tumor-specific clonotypes were found in roughly three quarters of patients.

The origin of this receptor is a human donor with peripheral T-cell lymphoma. Sequencing was carried out using tumor tissue.

In nucleotides, the CDR3 is TGTGCCAGCTCACCCACATCGGGGGGTTGGTGGAACACTGAAGCTTTCTTT. Amino acid sequence: CASSPTSGGWWNTEAFF. The V and J genes are TRBV18 and TRBJ1-1, with a possible D match to TRBD1 (5 bases). The CDR3 has 17 amino acids. Germline V gene sequence: CDR1 KGHSH, CDR2 LQKENI. The V end lost 3 bases, the J end lost 1 base, and 18 bases lay between the germline ends.